This T cell receptor beta chain was sequenced during a study of early T cells in non-severe SARS-CoV-2 infection. Study background: Chains were not paired, and sequencing was done on bulk RNA from unsorted whole blood.

This CDR3 contains 13 residues. The ends were cut back, 3 bases at V and 3 bases at J, with 8 bases in the middle. The germline V gene encodes CDR1 SNHLY and CDR2 FYNNEI. TCRdb analysed the 5' RACE reads with MiXCR anew, one entry per CDR3 protein. The data show roughly 27,000 distinct CDR3 sequences, around 4% seen once. The rearrangement uses TRBV2 and TRBJ2-5; D ambiguous. The receptor's source is an adult who was a healthcare worker with PCR-confirmed SARS-CoV-2 infection or an uninfected control (not recorded which). Sequencing input: whole blood. The CDR3: CASSEGPEETQYF. The CDR3, as DNA: TGTGCCAGCAGTGAGGGCCCCGAAGAGACCCAGTACTTC.